This T cell receptor (beta chain) came from a study of T cell changes during pregnancy in multiple sclerosis. Germline V lookup: CDR1 MNHEY, CDR2 SMNVEV (reference sequence). The CDR3 loop spans 13 amino acids. V lost 4 bases, J lost 5 bases, and 10 bases lay in between. Sequencing was performed with immunoSEQ multiplex PCR; in TCRdb, only in-frame clones are kept and a portion is missing. The sample carries approximately 30,000 clones, roughly 89% recorded once. The chain is built from TRBV27 and TRBJ2-3; no clear D. The clonotype was recovered from a female donor in good health, enrolled as a control in a pregnancy study. The sequenced sample was CD8+ T cells from peripheral blood mononuclear cells, obtained in the second trimester of pregnancy. CDR3 bases: TGTGCCAGCAGTTACTCCACTATAGATACGCAGTATTTT. Translated: CASSYSTIDTQYF.